These 21 T cell receptor beta chains were all obtained from the same sample, sequenced in a study of T cell changes during pregnancy in multiple sclerosis (dated by TCRdb to about 2019). Libraries came from the immunoSEQ multiplex PCR assay. This is the immuneACCESS table as TCRdb keeps it, with only in-frame sequences that have V and J called. A part of the clones is gone; compared with another copy, unresolved V genes explain less than half, and the rest is unexplained. For this sample there are nearly 110,000 clones; about 90% appear just once. The ten most abundant clones make up 1.5% to 2% of the sample. This material consisted of peripheral blood, taken before pregnancy. The receptor source for this set is a female donor with multiple sclerosis, enrolled in a pregnancy study.

J is TRBJ2-3 and V is TRBV7-2; D not certain. The V gene's germline CDR1 is SGHTA and CDR2 FQGNSA. V lost 1 base and J lost 6, with 14 bases in between. This CDR3 spans 15 amino acids. This chain's CDR3 is CASSLGTSFTDTQYF. In DNA form, the CDR3 reads TGTGCCAGCAGCTTAGGCACGAGTTTCACGGATACGCAGTATTTT.

The chain couples TRBV7-8 to TRBJ1-5; a weak D match, TRBD1 (5 bases). CDR1 and CDR2 from the germline V gene are SGHVS and FQNEAQ. This CDR3 region has 16 residues. Trimming pared 1 base from V and 0 bases from J, leaving 10 bases between. The DNA for the CDR3 is TGTGCCAGCAGCTTAGTTAAGGGGTATAGCAATCAGCCCCAGCATTTT. This gives the protein CASSLVKGYSNQPQHF.

The rearrangement links TRBV4-1 to TRBJ2-2, with D maybe TRBD1 (6 bases). The ends were cut back, 0 bases at V and 11 bases at J, with 10 bases in the middle. Germline loops: CDR1 MGHRA, CDR2 YSYEKL. The CDR3 loop spans 13 amino acids. The CDR3 DNA reads as TGCGCCAGCAGCCAAGATCTACAGGGAGAGCTGTTTTTT. The encoded protein is CASSQDLQGELFF.

This chain uses TRBV18 with TRBJ1-2, with D unclear. Germline V CDR1 and CDR2: KGHSH, LQKENI. The CDR3 is made up of 14 amino acids. Deletions cut 0 bases from V and 5 bases from J, with 10 bases between. The CDR3 region is CASSPPTGEYGYTF. The DNA for the CDR3 is TGTGCCAGCTCACCACCGACGGGAGAGTATGGCTACACCTTC. The full variable domain, its missing parts supplied by reference TRBV18 and TRBJ1-2, is NAGVMQNPRHLVRRRGQEARLRCSPMKGHSHVYWYRQLPEEGLKFMVYLQKENIIDESGMPKERFSAEFPKEGPSILRIQQVVRGDSAAYFCASSPPTGEYGYTFGSGTRLTVV.

The rearrangement uses TRBV5-1 and TRBJ2-5; the match to TRBD2 covers 14 bases. The CDR3 loop spans 17 amino acids. V was clipped by 3 bases and J by 4 bases; unmatched bases: 8. Germline-derived CDR1 and CDR2 are SGHRS and YFSETQ. The CDR3 sequence: CASSSRLAGGLRETQYF. CDR3 nucleotides: TGCGCCAGCAGCTCGCGACTAGCGGGGGGGCTTCGAGAGACCCAGTACTTC.

This clone was seen a single time. The chain has TRBV7-3 and TRBJ2-7; 7 nucleotides align to TRBD2. The CDR3 totals 16 residues. The germline CDR1 and CDR2 sequences are SGHTA and FQGTGA. Losses at the gene ends were 4 bases for V and 5 bases for J; bases not matched to a gene: 14. CDR3 in DNA: TGTGCCAGCAGCTCAATGTCGGGGAGCGGGACGAACGAGCAGTACTTC. Translated, it gives CASSSMSGSGTNEQYF.

This clone was recorded once. V and J are TRBV5-6 and TRBJ2-3, with 8 positions matching TRBD2. Losses at the gene ends were 1 base for V and 8 bases for J; bases not matched to a gene: 9. The CDR3 totals 15 residues. CDR1 and CDR2 from the germline V gene are SGHDT and YYEEEE. In DNA form, the CDR3 reads TGTGCCAGCAGCTTGAAGACGGGGGGGCCGAGTACGCAGTATTTT. Translating gives CASSLKTGGPSTQYF.

The J gene is TRBJ2-1, the V gene TRBV7-8; a weak D match, TRBD2 (6 bases). V lost 4 bases and J lost 0, with 10 bases in between. This CDR3 has 15 amino acids. CDR1 is SGHVS, CDR2 FQNEAQ, per germline. CDR3 sequence reads: CASSSPGVSYNEQFF. As DNA, the CDR3 is TGTGCCAGCAGCTCGCCGGGAGTCTCCTACAATGAGCAGTTCTTC.

V gene TRBV19 combines with J gene TRBJ2-2; 9 bases map to TRBD1. V lost 3 bases to trimming and J lost 5 bases; unmatched junction nucleotides: 4. The CDR3 length is 15 residues. The V gene's germline CDR1 is LNHDA and CDR2 SQIVND (reference sequence). The CDR3 region has the DNA TGTGCCAGTAGTATGGGACAGGGCCGGACCGGGGAGCTGTTTTTT. Amino acids: CASSMGQGRTGELFF.

This clone was seen just once. The chain has TRBV6-1 and TRBJ2-7; D call uncertain. The germline gives CDR1 MNHNS, CDR2 SASEGT. This CDR3 has 14 residues. V gave up 6 bases and J gave up 4 bases, with 16 bases separating them. CDR3 nucleotides: TGTGCCAGCAGCCCACCCTTTAACTATTACGAGCAGTACTTC. This codes for CASSPPFNYYEQYF.

The chain links TRBV7-2 to TRBJ2-3; a weak D match, TRBD2 (6 bases). This CDR3 is 17 amino acids long. The V and J ends lost 1 base and 2 bases respectively, with 16 bases between them. CDR1 and CDR2 (germline): SGHTA, FQGNSA. The CDR3 loop reads CASSLVGGTANTDTQYF. The CDR3 nucleotides are TGTGCCAGCAGCTTAGTTGGGGGGACCGCGAACACAGATACGCAGTATTTT.

This CDR3 is CASSRTDPGAEAFF. The CDR3 DNA follows: TGTGCCAGCAGTCGAACGGACCCCGGGGCTGAAGCTTTCTTT. The chain joins TRBV7-9 to TRBJ1-1; D not resolved. CDR1 and CDR2 from the germline V gene are SEHNR and FQNEAQ (reference sequence). Deletions cut 6 bases from V and 6 bases from J, with 17 bases between. This CDR3 comprises 14 residues.

V is TRBV28 and J is TRBJ2-3, with 14 nucleotides matching TRBD2. The CDR3 sequence is 20 residues long. The junction had 15 bases not matched to a gene; V was cut back by 5 bases and J by 2 bases. The germline CDR1 and CDR2 sequences are MDHEN and SYDVKM. The CDR3 sequence is CASSVLGGTSGSEYTDTQYF. Written as DNA, the CDR3 is TGTGCCAGCAGTGTCCTGGGCGGGACTAGCGGGAGTGAATACACAGATACGCAGTATTTT.

The chain recombines TRBV4-2 with TRBJ2-7, with D possibly TRBD2 on 5 matching bases. Trimming removed 0 bases from V and 6 bases from J, with 21 bases in between. There are 17 residues in the CDR3. Germline CDR1 reads LGHNA; CDR2 reads YNFKEQ. CDR3 DNA sequence: TGTGCCAGCAGCCAAGATATCGGGAAGGCCCCAGCTATCGAGCAGTACTTC. Protein sequence: CASSQDIGKAPAIEQYF.

The chain is built from TRBV5-6 and TRBJ2-1, with 11 bases fitting TRBD2. The germline V gene encodes CDR1 SGHDT and CDR2 YYEEEE. This CDR3 has 18 residues. J lost 3 bases, V lost 0 bases, and 8 bases had no gene match. Here the CDR3 reads CASSLEGGLAAGYNEQFF. The CDR3 nucleotides are TGTGCCAGCAGCTTGGAAGGGGGACTAGCGGCCGGCTACAATGAGCAGTTCTTC.

The chain uses TRBV6-6 and TRBJ2-7; 7 nucleotides match TRBD1. There are 15 residues in the CDR3. Germline V gives CDR1 MNHNY, CDR2 SVGAGI (reference sequence). V gave up 4 bases and J gave up 3 bases; unmatched junction bases: 9. The CDR3 reads CASSSQGQENYEQYF. For the CDR3, the DNA is TGTGCCAGCAGTTCCCAAGGACAGGAAAACTACGAGCAGTACTTC.

The gene calls are TRBV18 and TRBJ2-3; a weak D match, TRBD2 (5 bases). The V end lost 1 base, the J end lost 2 bases, and 10 bases lay between the germline ends. CDR1 KGHSH and CDR2 LQKENI come from the germline V gene. The CDR3 extends over 15 amino acids. DNA of the CDR3: TGTGCCAGCTCACCACGCCAGGACTTCACAGATACGCAGTATTTT. Its translation: CASSPRQDFTDTQYF.

The chain recombines TRBV4-1 with TRBJ2-3, with D possibly matching TRBD2 (5 bases). The V gene lost 0 bases and the J gene lost 5 bases, with 6 bases spanning the gap. Germline CDR1 is MGHRA and CDR2 is YSYEKL. The CDR3 extends over 13 amino acids. CDR3 DNA: TGCGCCAGCAGCCAAGATCGGGGAGATACGCAGTATTTT. Its translation: CASSQDRGDTQYF.

Worth noting for this clone: One end of the junction varies from germline; a read error may be responsible. This rearrangement joins TRBV6-6 to TRBJ1-5; 8 bases are a match to TRBD1. Germline CDR1 reads MNHNY; CDR2 reads SVGAGI (reference sequence). This CDR3 contains 15 residues. The CDR3 region is CAISGTGHSNQPQHF. The CDR3, as DNA: TGTGCCATCAGTGGGACAGGTCATAGCAATCAGCCCCAGCATTTT.

This sequence joins TRBV27 and TRBJ1-2; weak D call: TRBD1 (6 bases). CDR1 MNHEY and CDR2 SMNVEV come from the germline V gene (reference sequence). The CDR3 length is 14 residues. V was trimmed by 8 bases and J by 0 bases, leaving 13 bases between them. CDR3 loop: CASRAPGANYGYTF. The CDR3 DNA reads as TGTGCCAGCCGGGCCCCAGGGGCTAACTATGGCTACACCTTC.

The chain combines TRBV7-9 with TRBJ2-7; 7 bases line up with TRBD1. This CDR3 is built from 15 residues. Germline CDR1 is SEHNR and CDR2 is FQNEAQ (reference sequence). V lost 5 bases to trimming and J lost 2 bases; unmatched junction nucleotides: 9. The CDR3 DNA reads TGTGCCAGCAGCCGAACGGGACAGCTAACCTACGAGCAGTACTTC. Its protein is CASSRTGQLTYEQYF. Based on the CDR3 plus reference TRBV7-9 and TRBJ2-7, the full variable domain is DTGVSQNPRHKITKRGQNVTFRCDPISEHNRLYWYRQTLGQGPEFLTYFQNEAQLEKSRLLSDRFSAERPKGSFSTLEIQRTEQGDSAMYLCASSRTGQLTYEQYFGPGTRLTVT.